A single sample gave rise to the 22 T cell receptor beta chains below, sequenced in a study of shared clonotypes between healthy human individuals. As defined, naive CD8 cells were CD45RO-negative and positively selected for CCR7, with terminally differentiated effector memory CD45RA+ cells excluded. Some clones are missing from TCRdb's copy, which holds only in-frame ones; the method was immunoSEQ multiplex PCR. The repertoire includes fewer than 850,000 clones, 90% to 98% of them detected once, and less than 0.3% sits in the top ten. Source material: naive CD8+ T cells sorted from blood. The receptors stem from a man younger than 45 in good health.

This chain uses TRBV29-1 with TRBJ2-1; D is ambiguous. V lost 1 base, J lost 1 base, and 11 bases lay in between. CDR1 SQVTM and CDR2 ANQGSEA come from the germline V gene. The CDR3 extends over 15 amino acids. CDR3 amino acids: CSVEGSPGSYNEQFF. The DNA for the CDR3 is TGCAGCGTTGAAGGCAGCCCTGGGTCCTACAATGAGCAGTTCTTC.

This clone has just one count. The chain couples TRBV4-1 to TRBJ2-1; 8 bases are shared with TRBD2. CDR1 and CDR2 from the germline V gene are MGHRA and YSYEKL. Trimming cost V 1 base and J 6 bases; bases outside gene matches: 11. This CDR3 is built from 17 residues. The CDR3 DNA follows: TGCGCCAGCAGCCAAGTCCCTGGGGAAGCGGGAGTCAATGAGCAGTTCTTC. Translated: CASSQVPGEAGVNEQFF.

This clone was detected only a few times. V usage is TRBV27 and J usage is TRBJ1-2; D might be TRBD1 (6 bases). Germline V gene sequence: CDR1 MNHEY, CDR2 SMNVEV (reference sequence). The V and J ends lost 5 bases and 5 bases respectively, with 9 bases between them. This CDR3 is built from 12 residues. This CDR3 is CASSDRTYGYTF. The CDR3 bases are TGTGCCAGCAGTGACAGGACTTATGGCTACACCTTC.

This chain uses TRBV7-9 with TRBJ2-3, with unresolved D. Germline V gene data show CDR1 as SEHNR and CDR2 as FQNEAQ (reference sequence). The CDR3 is made up of 14 amino acids. Trimming shortened V by 5 bases and J by 6 bases, and 15 bases separated the two germline ends. Here the CDR3 reads CASSPRPLTDTQYF. The CDR3 DNA follows: TGTGCCAGCAGCCCTAGGCCCCTCACGGATACGCAGTATTTT.

The chain uses TRBV6-5 and TRBJ2-1; D possibly corresponds to TRBD1 (6 bases). Trimming pared 4 bases from V and 4 bases from J, leaving 8 bases between. The CDR3 has 13 residues. Germline V lookup: CDR1 MNHEY, CDR2 SVGAGI. CDR3 coding DNA: TGTGCCAGCAGTTTACAGGGATACAATGAGCAGTTCTTC. Translating gives CASSLQGYNEQFF.

The V gene is TRBV5-5, the J gene TRBJ1-5; D gene ambiguous. The germline CDR1 and CDR2 sequences are SGHKS and YYEKEE (reference sequence). The germline V and J ends were trimmed by 0 bases and 4 bases, with 5 bases remaining between them. The CDR3 is made up of 13 amino acids. The CDR3 bases are TGTGCCAGCAGCTTGGACTGGAATCAGCCCCAGCATTTT. Translation gives CASSLDWNQPQHF.

J is TRBJ2-7 and V is TRBV7-9, with 10 bases aligning to TRBD1. J lost 5 bases, V lost 5 bases, and 6 bases had no gene match. Germline lookup yields CDR1 SEHNR and CDR2 FQNEAQ (reference sequence). This CDR3 is 14 amino acids long. CDR3 nucleotides: TGTGCCAGCAGCGGTAGGGACAGGGGCAACGAGCAGTACTTC. As protein: CASSGRDRGNEQYF.

This clone was observed a few times. The chain uses TRBV7-9 and TRBJ2-7; possible D gene TRBD1, 5 bases. Trimming took off 3 bases at V and 2 bases at J, with 11 bases between the two ends. Germline lookup yields CDR1 SEHNR and CDR2 FQNEAQ (reference sequence). The CDR3 loop spans 14 amino acids. The CDR3 coding sequence is TGTGCCAGCAGCTTGGAAGGGGTCGCCTACGAGCAGTACTTC. Its protein product is CASSLEGVAYEQYF.

The chain joins TRBV9 to TRBJ2-1; D is possibly TRBD2 (5 bases). The germline V gene encodes CDR1 SGDLS and CDR2 YYNGEE. This CDR3 has 15 residues. V was clipped by 1 base and J by 4 bases, with 12 bases between them. The CDR3 region is CASSVRQSGYNEQFF. The CDR3 nucleotides are TGTGCCAGCAGCGTAAGGCAGTCGGGGTACAATGAGCAGTTCTTC.

V and J are TRBV18 and TRBJ1-1; TRBD1 is a possible D gene (5 bases). Trimming cost V 3 bases and J 0 bases, with 8 bases left between them. CDR1 is KGHSH and CDR2 is LQKENI in the germline V gene. The length of the CDR3 is 14 residues. CDR3 bases: TGTGCCAGCTCACCCAGGGATATGAACACTGAAGCTTTCTTT. As protein: CASSPRDMNTEAFF.

This rearrangement joins TRBV30 to TRBJ2-1; D uncertain. With 8 bases removed from V and 7 bases from J, the gap between germline ends came to 21 bases. This CDR3 spans 14 amino acids. The germline V gene encodes CDR1 GTSNPN and CDR2 SVGIG (reference sequence). This CDR3 reads CARGGSPLQNEQFF. CDR3 coding DNA: TGTGCCAGAGGTGGAAGCCCTTTACAGAATGAGCAGTTCTTC.

The V gene is TRBV5-5, the J gene TRBJ2-7; no clear D. The CDR3 covers 14 residues. CDR1 SGHKS and CDR2 YYEKEE come from the germline V gene (reference sequence). Trimming took 2 bases from V and 3 from J, leaving 12 bases between them. This CDR3 is CASSFEAIVYEQYF. CDR3 nucleotides: TGTGCCAGCAGCTTCGAGGCAATAGTCTACGAGCAGTACTTC.

This clone appeared a single time. This chain joins TRBV4-1 and TRBJ2-2; D gene ambiguous. Trimming cost V 1 base and J 3 bases, with 12 bases left between them. The CDR3 sequence is 16 residues long. Germline CDR1 MGHRA, CDR2 YSYEKL. The CDR3 coding sequence is TGCGCCAGCAGCCAAGTCGGTCGTCGGGACACCGGGGAGCTGTTTTTT. This gives the protein CASSQVGRRDTGELFF.

The CDR3 DNA is TGTGCCAGCACCGTCCCGGGACTAGACGGTGAGCAGTACTTC. It is translated as CASTVPGLDGEQYF. This chain joins TRBV2 and TRBJ2-7; 8 bases are a match to TRBD2. Germline CDR1 is SNHLY and CDR2 is FYNNEI. Unmatched junction bases numbered 12, after V lost 7 bases and J lost 7 bases. The CDR3 runs 14 residues.

The chain couples TRBV7-9 to TRBJ2-1; either TRBD1 or TRBD2 may supply D (5 bases each). CDR1 is SEHNR, CDR2 FQNEAQ, per germline (reference sequence). The CDR3 loop spans 16 amino acids. Trimming cost V 5 bases and J 9 bases, with 23 bases left between them. CDR3 residues: CASSPSRAVPGTEQFF. The CDR3 DNA reads TGTGCCAGCAGCCCCTCCCGGGCAGTACCTGGGACTGAGCAGTTCTTC.

The V call is TRBV5-4, the J call TRBJ2-7; weak D call: TRBD1 (5 bases). Germline lookup yields CDR1 SGHNT and CDR2 YYREEE (reference sequence). Trimming stripped 4 bases from V and 3 bases from J, with 11 bases between. The length of the CDR3 is 13 residues. The chain's CDR3 is CASSIVTDYEQYF. The CDR3 DNA is TGTGCCAGCAGCATCGTGACAGACTACGAGCAGTACTTC.

In DNA, the CDR3 is TGCGCCAGCAGCTTTTACAGGGCGCTCGCGAACACCGGGGAGCTGTTTTTT. It translates to CASSFYRALANTGELFF. The V and J genes are TRBV5-1 and TRBJ2-2; D possibly corresponds to TRBD1 (6 bases). There are 17 residues in the CDR3. V lost 2 bases, J lost 0 bases, and 14 bases lay in between. Per germline, CDR1 SGHRS and CDR2 YFSETQ.

The chain carries TRBV7-2 and TRBJ2-1, with 9 bases aligning to TRBD2. The germline V gene has CDR1 SGHTA and CDR2 FQGNSA. V was clipped by 5 bases and J by 1 base; unmatched bases: 0. This CDR3 has 14 residues. CDR3 protein: CASSGLASYNEQFF. CDR3 coding DNA: TGTGCCAGCAGCGGACTAGCGTCCTACAATGAGCAGTTCTTC.

This chain's CDR3 is CASSLDAGGKLFF. The CDR3 coding sequence is TGTGCCAGCAGCTTAGATGCCGGAGGAAAACTGTTTTTT. The chain uses TRBV7-9 and TRBJ1-4; D ambiguous. The germline V and J ends were trimmed by 1 base and 10 bases, with 10 bases remaining between them. The CDR3 runs to 13 residues. Germline-derived CDR1 and CDR2 are SEHNR and FQNEAQ (reference sequence).

The chain employs TRBV19 and TRBJ2-7; TRBD2 matches 10 bases. This CDR3 has 18 residues. The V gene's germline CDR1 is LNHDA and CDR2 SQIVND (reference sequence). V shed 3 bases, J shed 4 bases, and the junction held 15 bases outside the gene matches. The CDR3 sequence: CASSIDNSIAGGGYEQYF. The CDR3 nucleotides are TGTGCCAGTAGTATTGACAACTCTATAGCGGGAGGTGGTTACGAGCAGTACTTC.

The V call is TRBV5-6, the J call TRBJ2-6; no clear D gene. This CDR3 region has 19 residues. V was trimmed by 1 base and J by 0 bases, leaving 17 bases between them. The germline CDR1 and CDR2 sequences are SGHDT and YYEEEE. The chain's CDR3 is CASSLRFLSISSGANVLTF. The CDR3 nucleotides read TGTGCCAGCAGCTTGAGGTTTCTTAGTATCAGCTCTGGGGCCAACGTCCTGACTTTC.

Regarding this clone: The same CDR3 arises from other DNA sequences in this sample as well. The chain has TRBV5-5 and TRBJ1-1; TRBD1 might be the D (5 bases). Trimming took 0 bases from V and 4 from J, leaving 10 bases between them. The CDR3 length is 14 residues. Germline CDR1 SGHKS, CDR2 YYEKEE (reference sequence). The CDR3 nucleotides read TGTGCCAGCAGCTTGGTGGGGGGTGGCACTGAAGCTTTCTTT. Its protein is CASSLVGGGTEAFF.